The table lists the clone carrying this T cell receptor (beta chain) with a count of one. As the template, RNA transcripts were used to amplify TCR beta CDR3 regions. RT-PCR in the first round used HTBI primers; a second-round multiplex PCR followed. TCRdb reanalysed the multiplex PCR reads using MiXCR and keeps one entry per CDR3 protein. The sample lists approximately 380,000 distinct CDR3 sequences; 21% were seen once. This CDR3 is 12 amino acids long. The germline gives CDR1 SNHLY, CDR2 FYNNEI. Trimming took 6 bases from V and 7 from J; bases not matched to a gene: 3. This specimen comes from a study of Graves' ophthalmopathy and Graves' hyperthyroidism.

This TCR came from a woman in her late teens or twenties with stable Graves' hyperthyroidism. The V and J genes are TRBV2 and TRBJ1-2; 9 nucleotides agree with TRBD1. The sequencing sample was made of peripheral blood. Here the CDR3 reads CASSMGQGGYTF. CDR3 DNA: TGTGCCAGCAGCATGGGACAGGGTGGCTACACCTTC.